This T cell receptor (beta chain) stems from a study of Ad26.COV2.S vaccination and SARS-CoV-2 variants. Clones were read by immunoSEQ multiplex PCR, and TCRdb kept only the in-frame ones, dropping some. The sample carries about 370,000 clones, around 89% recorded once. Sample treatment: about 20 received Ad26.COV2.S at low or high dose, single or two shots; a few received placebo; per-sample allocation not given. Repertoires come from day 63 after the first vaccine or placebo injection. The material sequenced was peripheral blood, taken in a trial of Ad26.COV2.S vaccine versus placebo. This receptor was identified in a person aged 18 to 65 who received the Ad26.COV2.S COVID-19 vaccine or a placebo.

CDR3 loop: CASSYGRNYGYTF. Written as DNA, the CDR3 is TGTGCCAGCAGTTACGGGCGGAACTATGGCTACACCTTC. V and J are TRBV6-5 and TRBJ1-2; D remains ambiguous. The CDR3 has 13 amino acids. V gave up 2 bases and J gave up 2 bases, with 6 bases separating them. CDR1 is MNHEY and CDR2 is SVGAGI in the germline V gene.